This T cell receptor beta chain is drawn from a study of CD4 and CD8 cells across lung adenocarcinoma regions. There are 17 residues in the CDR3. Germline V CDR1 and CDR2: SGHDN, FVKESK. Trimming cost V 5 bases and J 1 base, with 18 bases left between them. TCRdb processed the PCR reads anew with MiXCR; each CDR3 protein has one entry. There are around 15,000 distinct CDR3 sequences in the sample; less than 55% occur only once, and about 33% lies in the top ten. This clonotype is labeled medium-sized. Localized lung adenocarcinoma, a non-small cell lung cancer, affected the donors. The rearrangement uses TRBV14 and TRBJ2-1; D is perhaps TRBD1 (6 bases). The specimen was CD8+ T cells from the center of a lung tumor. The source is a female donor with lung adenocarcinoma. The CD4 and CD8 labels of this study may be unreliable. The CDR3 nucleotides are TGTGCCAGCAGCACCCACAGGGAGTTTAGATCCTACAATGAGCAGTTCTTC. This translates into CASSTHREFRSYNEQFF.